These 20 T cell receptor beta chains share one sample of origin, sequenced in a study of shared clonotypes between healthy human individuals. Generated by immunoSEQ multiplex PCR, the TCRdb table keeps only in-frame clones and is missing some. The sample lists approximately 700,000 clones; 73% were seen once. The sequenced sample was memory CD4+ T cells sorted from blood. Regarding subset: CD45RA-negative fraction. These receptors originate from a woman aged 30 to 39 in good health.

The chain combines TRBV25-1 with TRBJ2-5; D could derive from TRBD1 or TRBD2 (6 bases each). This CDR3 region has 14 residues. Germline assignment: CDR1 MGHDK and CDR2 SYGVNS. Trimming took 3 bases from V and 5 from J, leaving 13 bases between them. CDR3 in amino acids: CASSDRGRAETQYF. The CDR3 coding sequence is TGTGCCAGCAGTGATCGGGGGCGGGCGGAGACCCAGTACTTC.

This clone was observed a handful of times. In the same sample, other DNA sequences code for this CDR3. The rearrangement joins TRBV14 to TRBJ2-1, with D perhaps matching TRBD1 (6 bases). The CDR3 has 13 residues. Germline-derived CDR1 and CDR2 are SGHDN and FVKESK. Trimming removed 4 bases from V and 9 bases from J, with 13 bases in between. The CDR3 region is CASSPNRVGEQFF. DNA of the CDR3: TGTGCCAGCAGCCCGAACAGGGTCGGTGAGCAGTTCTTC.

This clone was observed a handful of times. The V and J genes are TRBV6-6 and TRBJ2-7, with 7 bases fitting TRBD1. J gave up 7 bases and V 5 bases, and 5 bases lay outside the gene matches. The V gene's germline CDR1 is MNHNY and CDR2 SVGAGI (reference sequence). This CDR3 contains 12 residues. The chain's CDR3 is CASSQQGWEQYF. Here the CDR3 DNA reads TGTGCCAGCAGTCAACAGGGGTGGGAGCAGTACTTC.

This clone was seen at least ten times. The chain uses TRBV25-1 and TRBJ2-5; 9 nucleotides align to TRBD2. The J call could be wrong; TRBJ2-7 is a better fit for the DNA end. The CDR3 spans 17 residues. Germline-derived CDR1 and CDR2 are MGHDK and SYGVNS. CDR3 bases: TGTGCCAGCAGTGAATCCGGCCTAGCGGGGTTCTCCTACGAGCAGTACTTC. Residues: CASSESGLAGFSYEQYF.

This clone was observed many times. V usage is TRBV28 and J usage is TRBJ2-4; 7 nucleotides agree with TRBD1. The CDR3 is 14 amino acids. With V trimmed by 6 bases and J by 10 bases, 12 bases remained unmatched. Germline lookup yields CDR1 MDHEN and CDR2 SYDVKM. The CDR3, as DNA: TGTGCCAGCAGGATTTCCGGGGTACAGGGGATTCAGTACTTC. This encodes CASRISGVQGIQYF.

The rearrangement uses TRBV28 and TRBJ2-1, with D unresolved. Germline lookup yields CDR1 MDHEN and CDR2 SYDVKM. Between the trimmed V and J ends, which lost 5 bases and 8 bases, there was a span of 19 bases. The CDR3 runs 15 residues. This CDR3 reads CASSRPLGRLDEQFF. The CDR3, as DNA: TGTGCCAGCAGTAGACCCTTAGGGCGGTTGGATGAGCAGTTCTTC.

The sample holds a few counts of this clone. This clone may be a read error of a much larger clone one base away. The chain has TRBV11-2 and TRBJ2-2; D gene uncertain. With 4 bases removed from V and 3 bases from J, the gap between germline ends came to 3 bases. The CDR3 length is 12 residues. Per germline, CDR1 SGHAT and CDR2 FQNNGV. The CDR3 DNA reads as TGTGCCAGCAGCTCCTACACCGGGGAGCTGTTTTTT. This gives the protein CASSSYTGELFF.

This chain connects TRBV2 to TRBJ2-7, with a possible D match to TRBD2 (6 bases). The length of the CDR3 is 12 residues. Germline assignment: CDR1 SNHLY and CDR2 FYNNEI. V was trimmed by 11 bases and J by 7 bases, leaving 18 bases between them. CDR3 residues: CAGSRFRGEQYF. Written as DNA, the CDR3 is TGTGCCGGGTCCCGATTCCGGGGGGAGCAGTACTTC.

J is TRBJ2-1 and V is TRBV28; D gene unclear. The CDR3 runs 14 residues. V was shortened by 3 bases and J by 5 bases, with 11 bases between the two germline ends. Germline V gives CDR1 MDHEN, CDR2 SYDVKM. The CDR3 reads CASSFPSGHNEQFF. CDR3 in DNA: TGTGCCAGCAGTTTCCCCTCTGGACACAATGAGCAGTTCTTC.

This clone came up a few times. This rearrangement joins TRBV6-6 to TRBJ2-5, with D tentatively TRBD2 (6 bases). This CDR3 is 16 amino acids long. V lost 8 bases, J lost 3 bases, and 22 bases lay in between. Per germline, CDR1 MNHNY and CDR2 SVGAGI (reference sequence). In nucleotides, the CDR3 is TGTGCCAGCCGAAGCGGCGTGGGGGGTAGGGAAGAGACCCAGTACTTC. Translation gives CASRSGVGGREETQYF.

J is TRBJ1-5 and V is TRBV7-8; D remains unclear. Trimming pared 5 bases from V and 7 bases from J, leaving 15 bases between. CDR1 and CDR2 (germline): SGHVS, FQNEAQ. CDR3 length: 14 amino acids. In nucleotides, the CDR3 is TGTGCCAGCAGCGTGAACACAGCTTTCCAGCCCCAGCATTTT. Translated: CASSVNTAFQPQHF.

This rearrangement joins TRBV27 to TRBJ2-3, with 14 bases matching TRBD2. The J segment lost 6 bases and the V segment lost 4 bases, leaving 6 bases of the junction unmatched. There are 16 residues in the CDR3. Germline CDR1 reads MNHEY; CDR2 reads SMNVEV (reference sequence). As DNA, the CDR3 is TGTGCCAGCAGTTCTGGGACTAGCGGGAGTATTGATACGCAGTATTTT. It translates to CASSSGTSGSIDTQYF.

This chain joins TRBV4-2 and TRBJ2-1; D is ambiguous. CDR1 and CDR2 (germline): LGHNA, YNFKEQ. V lost 0 bases and J lost 0, with 9 bases in between. This CDR3 is built from 16 residues. For the CDR3, the DNA is TGTGCCAGCAGCCAAGATCCTGACCACTCCTACAATGAGCAGTTCTTC. Protein sequence: CASSQDPDHSYNEQFF.

This clone was detected once. The V gene is TRBV27, the J gene TRBJ2-7; no definite D call. V lost 2 bases and J lost 2, with 7 bases in between. The CDR3 has 13 residues. The germline V gene has CDR1 MNHEY and CDR2 SMNVEV (reference sequence). The CDR3 nucleotides are TGTGCCAGCAGTTTAGCTCTGACCTACGAGCAGTACTTC. Translation gives CASSLALTYEQYF.

V usage is TRBV28 and J usage is TRBJ2-7; 7 bases are a match to TRBD2. The CDR3 has 15 amino acids. The V segment lost 5 bases and the J segment 2 bases; nucleotides outside the gene matches: 9. CDR1 is MDHEN and CDR2 is SYDVKM in the germline V gene. The chain's CDR3 is CASSPIERDTYEQYF. Written as DNA, the CDR3 is TGTGCCAGCAGTCCCATCGAGCGGGATACCTACGAGCAGTACTTC.

This clone was seen a few times. V and J are TRBV10-2 and TRBJ2-2; D call uncertain. Trimming left V 3 bases short and J 5 bases short, with 13 bases between. The length of the CDR3 is 15 residues. In germline, CDR1 is WSHSY, CDR2 SAAADI. Here the CDR3 DNA reads TGCGCCAGCAGTGACGGTCTGGGTCGGACCGGGGAGCTGTTTTTT. Amino acid sequence: CASSDGLGRTGELFF.

The genes are TRBV6-1 and TRBJ1-1; possibly TRBD1 for D (5 bases). The ends were cut back, 5 bases at V and 6 bases at J, with 13 bases in the middle. Germline loops: CDR1 MNHNS, CDR2 SASEGT. CDR3 length: 13 residues. The CDR3 DNA reads as TGTGCCAGCAGTACCAGGGAATCGGCTGAAGCTTTCTTT. Translated: CASSTRESAEAFF.

The V and J genes are TRBV6-1 and TRBJ2-2, with D tentatively TRBD2 (6 bases). CDR3 size: 14 residues. Per the germline V gene, CDR1 is MNHNS and CDR2 is SASEGT. For the CDR3, the DNA is TGTGCTTCCCAGCGGACCGGGAGCACCGGGGAGCTGTTTTTT. Translated: CASQRTGSTGELFF.

Concerning this clone: Other DNA sequences from this sample encode an identical CDR3 as well. J is TRBJ1-1 and V is TRBV5-1, with 10 bases identical to TRBD1. The germline CDR1 and CDR2 sequences are SGHRS and YFSETQ. The CDR3 is 14 residues long. Trimming cost V 0 bases and J 5 bases; bases outside gene matches: 1. The CDR3 protein is CASSLGTGGTEAFF. In DNA, the CDR3 is TGCGCCAGCAGCTTGGGGACAGGGGGTACTGAAGCTTTCTTT.

The rearrangement joins TRBV10-2 to TRBJ2-7, with 7 bases aligning to TRBD2. V dropped 2 bases and J dropped 2; count of bases not matched to a gene: 6. The CDR3 loop spans 15 amino acids. Germline V CDR1 and CDR2: WSHSY, SAAADI. The CDR3 here is CASSETSVGAYEQYF. CDR3 bases: TGCGCCAGCAGTGAGACTAGCGTGGGAGCCTACGAGCAGTACTTC.